This T cell receptor (beta chain) was captured in a study of T-cell reconstitution after alpha-beta-depleted transplantation in children (dated by TCRdb to the mid-2010s). Regarding the research as a whole: Using TCR repertoire profiling, the study followed T-cell immune reconstitution in a quantitative way in children after TCRalphabeta/CD19-depleted allogeneic hematopoietic cell transplantation.

What the authors observed across the whole study: The high TCRbeta diversity at day 60 in some patients was ascribed to recipient T cells and intrathymic progenitors that had survived conditioning. Over the following months the frequencies of hyperexpanded clones went down, and after one year T-cell counts and TCRbeta diversity were mostly credited to newly produced T cells. The apparently early recovery of alphabetaT-cell counts about two months after transplant reportedly depended on only several hundred rapidly expanded clones that came from non-depleted graft cells.

This specimen's treatment or condition label, interpreted: allogeneic hematopoietic cell transplantation with graft depleted of TCRalphabeta T cells and CD19 B cells. The transplant recipients were children given TCRalphabeta/CD19-depleted allogeneic hematopoietic cell grafts. Measured from the cysteine to the phenylalanine, the CDR3 is 12 residues long. Just the 36-base CDR3 DNA is kept, in frame starting at base 1. From a lookup of the germline V gene (reference sequence), CDR1 and CDR2 are DFQATT and SNEGSKA. The germline ends are 12 bases apart after V is trimmed by 2 bases and J by 7 bases. The protocol used for the library was PCR. The sequencing machine was an Illumina HiSeq 2500. TCR libraries were prepared with molecular barcoding, using unique molecular identifiers to normalize TCRbeta repertoire quantification. TCRdb's own reprocessing of the public reads used fastp at Q25 and MiXCR and kept productive beta chains. Every CDR3 protein is listed once, alongside the most common genes and DNA of its rows. Within this sample are 85,000 to 120,000 distinct CDR3 sequences, with around 7.8% of them counted one time only. The ten top clones hold roughly 15% of the sample.

Worth noting for this clonotype: Its binding antigen is unknown. No per-base quality is available; no much larger clone lies one base away.

Sample: PBMCs, taken before TCRalphabeta/CD19-depleted stem cell transplant. This TCR was recovered from a boy aged 2 to 9 with acute lymphoblastic leukemia, due to receive a stem cell transplant. Recombination linked TRBV20-1 to TRBJ2-7; the best D guess is TRBD1, with 6 bases matching. The CDR3: CSARLTGSEQYF. The sequenced DNA: TGCAGTGCTAGACTCACAGGGTCTGAGCAGTACTTC.